These 17 T cell receptor beta chains came from one sample sequenced in a study of shared clonotypes between healthy human individuals (dated by TCRdb to about 2020). Libraries were made using the immunoSEQ multiplex PCR assay. Imported from immuneACCESS, the table was reduced by TCRdb to in-frame sequences with V and J called. These copies leave out some clones; in studies compared against another copy, an unresolved V gene accounts for under half, and the cause of the remainder is not known. Across this sample there are about 2.3 million clones, with just under 95% seen only once. The ten largest clonotypes hold 0.3% to 0.45% of the sample. Input material: naive CD4+ T cells from PBMCs. In light of the paper, this sample's cell subset or site label describes: CD45RA+ positively selected. The receptors derive from a man aged 18 to 30 in good health. Some clones in this sample may be carry-over from other donors' samples.

The V and J genes are TRBV7-2 and TRBJ1-2; D is ambiguous. Germline-derived CDR1 and CDR2 are SGHTA and FQGNSA. The CDR3 has 15 amino acids. Trimming took 2 bases from V and 3 from J, leaving 13 bases between them. The DNA of the CDR3 is TGTGCCAGCAGCTTATCTTTCACAGAATACTATGGCTACACCTTC. This gives the protein CASSLSFTEYYGYTF.

In regard to this clone: One junction end does not reproduce the germline sequence, and a read error may be involved. This sample also contains other DNA sequences that code for the same CDR3. The V and J genes are TRBV4-2 and TRBJ1-2, with unresolved D. The length of the CDR3 is 15 residues. Germline loops: CDR1 LGHNA, CDR2 YNFKEQ. The CDR3: CASSQDTGRMYGYTF. The CDR3 nucleotides read TGTGCCAGCAGCCAAGATACGGGCAGAATGTATGGTTACACCTTC.

V and J are TRBV2 and TRBJ1-1; 11 nucleotides match TRBD1. V shed 6 bases and J 6 bases; nucleotides not matched to a gene: 6. This CDR3 comprises 14 residues. Looked up from germline, CDR1 is SNHLY and CDR2 is FYNNEI. The CDR3 region has the DNA TGTGCCAGCAGCACCGGGACAGGGGGAGCTGAAGCTTTCTTT. Translating gives CASSTGTGGAEAFF.

V is TRBV2 and J is TRBJ2-5; 8 bases line up with TRBD2. The trim removed 9 bases at V and 7 bases at J, leaving 13 bases unmatched. Germline CDR1 and CDR2: SNHLY and FYNNEI. There are 14 residues in the CDR3. CDR3 in DNA: TGTGCCAGTTCCATCACCGGGACTAGTCCGACCCAGTACTTC. Encoded protein: CASSITGTSPTQYF.

In regard to this clone: Other DNA variants within this sample encode the same CDR3. The V and J genes are TRBV5-1 and TRBJ2-1, with TRBD2 matching 9 bases. Trimming removed 2 bases from V and 0 bases from J; junction bases left unmatched: 3. The CDR3 runs 16 residues. In germline, CDR1 is SGHRS, CDR2 YFSETQ. CDR3 sequence: CASSLLAGVSYNEQFF. DNA for the CDR3: TGCGCCAGCAGCTTACTAGCGGGCGTCTCCTACAATGAGCAGTTCTTC.

The J gene is TRBJ2-3, the V gene TRBV7-8; 7 positions match TRBD2. The CDR3 totals 14 residues. The ends lost 5 bases at V and 4 bases at J; junction bases unmatched: 6. The germline V gene has CDR1 SGHVS and CDR2 FQNEAQ. In DNA form, the CDR3 reads TGTGCCAGCAGCAAACGACTAGCCTCAGATACGCAGTATTTT. Protein sequence: CASSKRLASDTQYF.

The V gene is TRBV30, the J gene TRBJ1-4; no firm D call. The CDR3 extends over 14 amino acids. V was cut by 4 bases and J by 3 bases, with 12 bases left in between. Germline values: CDR1 GTSNPN, CDR2 SVGIG (reference sequence). This chain's CDR3 is CAWNLGYPNEKLFF. CDR3 coding DNA: TGTGCCTGGAATCTTGGCTATCCTAATGAAAAACTGTTTTTT.

The sample holds one count of this clone. This sample also contains other DNA sequences that code for the same CDR3. This chain joins TRBV5-1 and TRBJ1-2, with D perhaps matching TRBD1 (5 bases). Trimming took off 4 bases at V and 2 bases at J, with 9 bases between the two ends. The CDR3 spans 13 residues. CDR1 SGHRS and CDR2 YFSETQ come from the germline V gene. The CDR3 coding sequence is TGCGCCAGCAGCCGAGGACACAACTATGGCTACACCTTC. This translates into CASSRGHNYGYTF.

This rearrangement joins TRBV7-2 to TRBJ2-7; tentatively, D is TRBD2 (6 bases). This CDR3 spans 15 amino acids. Germline values: CDR1 SGHTA, CDR2 FQGNSA. Trimming took 5 bases from V and 1 from J, leaving 15 bases between them. CDR3 in amino acids: CASSRPTSGSYEQYF. The CDR3 DNA reads as TGTGCCAGCAGCCGGCCGACTAGTGGGTCCTACGAGCAGTACTTC.

V and J are TRBV5-1 and TRBJ1-2; 10 bases match TRBD1. J lost 6 bases, V lost 2 bases, and 7 bases had no gene match. The CDR3 covers 15 residues. Germline lookup yields CDR1 SGHRS and CDR2 YFSETQ. In DNA form, the CDR3 reads TGCGCCAGCAGCTTCTGGGACAGGGGAATCGATGGCTACACCTTC. This encodes CASSFWDRGIDGYTF.

The V call is TRBV30, the J call TRBJ1-5, with TRBD1 identical over 8 bases. The CDR3 has 13 amino acids. V dropped 5 bases and J dropped 5; count of bases not matched to a gene: 5. The V gene's germline CDR1 is GTSNPN and CDR2 SVGIG (reference sequence). The CDR3 protein is CAWGQGLYQPQHF. The CDR3 region has the DNA TGTGCCTGGGGACAGGGTCTTTATCAGCCCCAGCATTTT.

This chain uses TRBV6-5 with TRBJ2-2; D gene unclear. Germline-derived CDR1 and CDR2 are MNHEY and SVGAGI. This CDR3 has 16 residues. The ends were cut back, 0 bases at V and 6 bases at J, with 14 bases in the middle. The CDR3 DNA sequence: TGTGCCAGCAGTTACTCATGGTCCGGTATCGCCGGGGAGCTGTTTTTT. Translated: CASSYSWSGIAGELFF.

Here the CDR3 reads CASRASDYNEQFF. Written as DNA, the CDR3 is TGCGCCAGCAGAGCCTCGGACTACAATGAGCAGTTCTTC. This chain links TRBV5-1 with TRBJ2-1; D is undetermined. This CDR3 contains 13 residues. CDR1 and CDR2 from the germline V gene are SGHRS and YFSETQ. V was pared by 5 bases and J by 3 bases, with 9 bases between.

The rearrangement joins TRBV14 to TRBJ2-7, with D unclear. V shed 1 base and J shed 4 bases, with 17 bases lying between them. The germline V gene encodes CDR1 SGHDN and CDR2 FVKESK. The CDR3 spans 16 residues. The CDR3 loop is CASSQVRDSHGYEQYF. Written as DNA, the CDR3 is TGTGCCAGCAGCCAAGTTCGCGACTCGCACGGGTACGAGCAGTACTTC. Full variable domain (outside the CDR3, taken from reference TRBV14 and TRBJ2-7): EAGVTQFPSHSVIEKGQTVTLRCDPISGHDNLYWYRRVMGKEIKFLLHFVKESKQDESGMPNNRFLAERTGGTYSTLKVQPAELEDSGVYFCASSQVRDSHGYEQYFGPGTRLTVT.

For this clone: The same CDR3 can be traced to other DNA sequences in this sample. The chain couples TRBV5-1 to TRBJ2-5; 9 bases are shared with TRBD2. Germline trimming cut 5 bases from V and 2 bases from J; bases unmatched to any gene: 4. From germline, CDR1 is SGHRS and CDR2 YFSETQ. The CDR3 runs 14 residues. The CDR3 DNA follows: TGCGCCAGCAGGTTGACTAGCGGACAAGAGACCCAGTACTTC. Translation gives CASRLTSGQETQYF.

Only one count was recorded for this clone. The rearrangement uses TRBV5-8 and TRBJ1-5; D is undetermined. Trimming took 9 bases from V and 3 from J, leaving 10 bases between them. The CDR3 sequence is 12 residues long. Germline-derived CDR1 and CDR2 are SGHTS and YDEGEE. CDR3 region: CATLGFNQPQHF. The DNA for the CDR3 is TGTGCCACCCTGGGGTTCAATCAGCCCCAGCATTTT.

The rearrangement joins TRBV6-6 to TRBJ1-2; the D gene is possibly TRBD1 (6 bases). The CDR3 length is 14 residues. Germline V gene data show CDR1 as MNHNY and CDR2 as SVGAGI (reference sequence). Trimming removed 5 bases at V and 8 bases at J, with 18 bases between. The CDR3: CASSPTGTRGGYTF. CDR3 coding DNA: TGTGCCAGCAGTCCCACCGGGACAAGGGGGGGCTACACCTTC.